This TCR beta chain is from a study of blood T cell repertoires in COVID-19. Study information: There were acute and convalescent COVID-19 samples, and they came from the United States, Italy and Spain.

The CDR3 loop spans 14 amino acids. Germline V gives CDR1 SNHLY, CDR2 FYNNEI. V gave up 4 bases and J gave up 2 bases, with 10 bases separating them. Original methodology: Estimation of nucleated cell counts was performed using reference gene primer amplification. Sequencing was performed with immunoSEQ multiplex PCR; in TCRdb, only in-frame clones are kept and a portion is missing. The V and J calls and clone size are taken from that table; D and trimming were inferred from the DNA. The data show about 80,000 clones, approximately 90% seen once. Sequencing was done on a sample of peripheral blood. The chain recombines TRBV2 with TRBJ2-3, with D tentatively TRBD2 (5 bases). The sequence derives from an elderly woman with acute or convalescent COVID-19. The CDR3 reads CASSVRRPTDTQYF. The DNA for the CDR3 is TGTGCCAGCAGTGTCCGGAGGCCCACAGATACGCAGTATTTT.